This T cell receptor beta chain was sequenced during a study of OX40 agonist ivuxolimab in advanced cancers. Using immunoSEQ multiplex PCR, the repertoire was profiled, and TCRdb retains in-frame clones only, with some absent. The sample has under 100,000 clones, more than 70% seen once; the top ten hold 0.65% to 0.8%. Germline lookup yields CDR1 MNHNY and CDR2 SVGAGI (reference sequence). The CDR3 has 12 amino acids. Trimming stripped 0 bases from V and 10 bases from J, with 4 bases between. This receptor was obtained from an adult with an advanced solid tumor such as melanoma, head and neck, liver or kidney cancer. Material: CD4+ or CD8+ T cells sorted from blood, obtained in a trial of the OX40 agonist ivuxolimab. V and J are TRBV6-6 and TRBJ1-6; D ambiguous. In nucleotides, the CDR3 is TGTGCCAGCAGTTACTCGCGGTCACCCCTCCACTTT. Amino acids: CASSYSRSPLHF.